This TCR beta chain was identified in a study of blood T cells in healthy people across ages. Turning to the study itself: Every two T cells gave about one barcoded beta molecule via template switching.

Study-wide findings and caveats: With donor CMV status unknown, expanded clonotype changes were possibly confounded. Per million T cells, TCR beta diversity dropped roughly linearly as age increased.

The second PCR ran about 6 to 12 cycles with a sample-barcoded 5' primer and J-beta primers. A tag from a template-switch adaptor with 12 random nucleotides marked each cDNA molecule. Each CDR3 protein is one row after TCRdb ran MiXCR on the 5' RACE reads. This sample has approximately 1.5 million distinct CDR3 sequences; about 35% occur once, and the top ten carry approximately 10%. Turning to this clonotype: Its antigen is undetermined.

V shed 4 bases and J shed 3 bases, with 10 bases lying between them. Germline assignment: CDR1 MNHNY and CDR2 SVGAGI (reference sequence). This CDR3 is built from 13 residues. The J gene is TRBJ2-7, the V gene TRBV6-6; possibly TRBD1 for D (5 bases). This clonotype was sampled from a woman in her twenties or thirties in good health. The specimen sequenced was blood. The CDR3 DNA reads as TGTGCCAGCAGTTCGACAGAATACTACGAGCAGTACTTC. Residues: CASSSTEYYEQYF.